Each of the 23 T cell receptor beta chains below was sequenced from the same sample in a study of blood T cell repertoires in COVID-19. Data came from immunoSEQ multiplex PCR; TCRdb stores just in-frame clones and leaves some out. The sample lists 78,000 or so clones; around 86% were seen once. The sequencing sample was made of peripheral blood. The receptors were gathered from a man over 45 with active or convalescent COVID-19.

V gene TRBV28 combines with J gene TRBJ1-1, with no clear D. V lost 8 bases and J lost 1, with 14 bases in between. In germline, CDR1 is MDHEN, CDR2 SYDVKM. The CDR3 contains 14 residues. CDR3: CASSSIGPNTEAFF. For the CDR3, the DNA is TGTGCCAGCTCATCGATTGGCCCGAACACTGAAGCTTTCTTT.

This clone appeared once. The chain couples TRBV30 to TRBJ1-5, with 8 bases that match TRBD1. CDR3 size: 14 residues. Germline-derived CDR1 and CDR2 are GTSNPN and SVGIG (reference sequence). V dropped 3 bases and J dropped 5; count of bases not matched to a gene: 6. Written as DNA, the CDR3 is TGTGCCTGGAGCCCAGGGGGCGGGGATCAGCCCCAGCATTTT. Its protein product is CAWSPGGGDQPQHF.

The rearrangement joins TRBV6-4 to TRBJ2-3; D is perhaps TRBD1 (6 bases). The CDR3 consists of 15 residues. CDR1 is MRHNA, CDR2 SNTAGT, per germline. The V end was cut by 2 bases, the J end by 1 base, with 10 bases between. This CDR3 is CASSDGGLRTDTQYF. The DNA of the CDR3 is TGTGCCAGCAGTGACGGGGGCTTACGCACAGATACGCAGTATTTT.

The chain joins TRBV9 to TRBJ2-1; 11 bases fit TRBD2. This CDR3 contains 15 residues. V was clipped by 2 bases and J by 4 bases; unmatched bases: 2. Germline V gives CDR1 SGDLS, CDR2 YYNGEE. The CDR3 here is CASSVSGGEYNEQFF. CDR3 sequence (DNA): TGTGCCAGCAGCGTTAGCGGGGGGGAGTACAATGAGCAGTTCTTC. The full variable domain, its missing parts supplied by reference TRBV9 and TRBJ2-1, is DSGVTQTPKHLITATGQRVTLRCSPRSGDLSVYWYQQSLDQGLQFLIQYYNGEERAKGNILERFSAQQFPDLHSELNLSSLELGDSALYFCASSVSGGEYNEQFFGPGTRLTVL.

The CDR3 DNA follows: TGTGCCAGTAGTACCCTAGCGGGGGAACACAATGAGCAGTTCTTC. This encodes CASSTLAGEHNEQFF. The rearrangement links TRBV19 to TRBJ2-1, with TRBD2 matching over 10 bases. Per the germline V gene, CDR1 is LNHDA and CDR2 is SQIVND (reference sequence). There are 15 residues in the CDR3. J gave up 5 bases and V 4 bases, and 5 bases lay outside the gene matches.

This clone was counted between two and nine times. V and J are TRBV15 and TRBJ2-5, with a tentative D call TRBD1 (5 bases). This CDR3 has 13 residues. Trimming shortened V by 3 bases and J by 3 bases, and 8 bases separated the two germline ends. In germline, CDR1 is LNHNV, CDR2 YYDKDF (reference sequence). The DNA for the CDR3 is TGTGCCACCAGCAGGGGCAGGGAAGAGACCCAGTACTTC. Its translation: CATSRGREETQYF.

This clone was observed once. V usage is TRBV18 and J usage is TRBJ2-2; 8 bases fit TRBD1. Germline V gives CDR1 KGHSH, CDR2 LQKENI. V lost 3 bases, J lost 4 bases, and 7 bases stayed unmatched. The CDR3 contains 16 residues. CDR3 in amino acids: CASSPSETGATGELFF. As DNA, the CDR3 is TGTGCCAGCTCACCTTCCGAGACAGGGGCCACCGGGGAGCTGTTTTTT.

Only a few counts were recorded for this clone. The CDR3 DNA reads as TGTGCCAGTCGGAGGGTCGGTGGAAACACCATATATTTT. It yields the protein CASRRVGGNTIYF. The V call is TRBV12-3 or TRBV12-4, the J call TRBJ1-3, with no clear D. Trimming shortened V by 9 bases and J by 3 bases, and 12 bases separated the two germline ends. This CDR3 has 13 amino acids.

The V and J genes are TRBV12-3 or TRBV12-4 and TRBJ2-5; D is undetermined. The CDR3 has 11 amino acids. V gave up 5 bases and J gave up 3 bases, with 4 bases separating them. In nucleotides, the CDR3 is TGTGCCAGCAGTAATAAAGAGACCCAGTACTTC. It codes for CASSNKETQYF.

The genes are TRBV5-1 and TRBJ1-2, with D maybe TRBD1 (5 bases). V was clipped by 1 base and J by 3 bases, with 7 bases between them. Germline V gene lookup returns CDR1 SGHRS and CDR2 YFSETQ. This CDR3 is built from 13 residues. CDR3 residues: CASSLSQDYGYTF. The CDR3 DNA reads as TGCGCCAGCAGCTTGTCACAGGACTATGGCTACACCTTC.

The CDR3, as DNA: TGTGCCAGCAGTTTAGGGACAGGGTCATGCACCTTC. Protein: CASSLGTGSCTF. V is TRBV28 and J is TRBJ1-2; the match to TRBD1 covers 9 bases. The CDR3 contains 12 residues. Germline V gene data show CDR1 as MDHEN and CDR2 as SYDVKM. V lost 2 bases and J lost 13; bases outside the gene matches: 5.

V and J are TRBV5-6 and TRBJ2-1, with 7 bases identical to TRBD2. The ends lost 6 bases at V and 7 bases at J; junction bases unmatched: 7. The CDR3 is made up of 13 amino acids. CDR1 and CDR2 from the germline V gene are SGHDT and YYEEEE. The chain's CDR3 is CASTPAGGNEQFF. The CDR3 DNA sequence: TGTGCCAGCACCCCCGCCGGGGGGAATGAGCAGTTCTTC.

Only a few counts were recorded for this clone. The CDR3 nucleotides read TGTGCCACCAGCAGAGATACCGGGGGCGGGGAGCTGTTTTTT. It codes for CATSRDTGGGELFF. The rearrangement joins TRBV15 to TRBJ2-2; D perhaps matches TRBD2 (6 bases). V lost 0 bases to trimming and J lost 7 bases, with 9 bases between them. This CDR3 spans 14 amino acids. In germline, CDR1 is LNHNV, CDR2 YYDKDF (reference sequence).

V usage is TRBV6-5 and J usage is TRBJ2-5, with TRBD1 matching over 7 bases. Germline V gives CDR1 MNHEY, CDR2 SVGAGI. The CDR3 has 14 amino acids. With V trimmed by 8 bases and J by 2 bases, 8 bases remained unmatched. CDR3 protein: CASSKTGIQETQYF. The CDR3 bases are TGTGCCAGCTCCAAGACAGGGATACAAGAGACCCAGTACTTC.

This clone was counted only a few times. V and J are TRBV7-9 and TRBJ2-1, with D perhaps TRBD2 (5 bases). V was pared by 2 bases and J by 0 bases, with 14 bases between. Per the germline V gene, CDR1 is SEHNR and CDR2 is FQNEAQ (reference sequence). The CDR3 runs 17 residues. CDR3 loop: CASSLMWAGSSYNEQFF. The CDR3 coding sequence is TGTGCCAGCAGCTTAATGTGGGCGGGCAGCTCCTACAATGAGCAGTTCTTC.

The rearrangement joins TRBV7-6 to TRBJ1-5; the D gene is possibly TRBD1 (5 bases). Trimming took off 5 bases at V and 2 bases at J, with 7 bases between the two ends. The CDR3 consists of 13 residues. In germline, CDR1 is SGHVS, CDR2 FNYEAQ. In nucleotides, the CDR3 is TGTGCCAGCAGCCGACAGCGCAATCAGCCCCAGCATTTT. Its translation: CASSRQRNQPQHF.

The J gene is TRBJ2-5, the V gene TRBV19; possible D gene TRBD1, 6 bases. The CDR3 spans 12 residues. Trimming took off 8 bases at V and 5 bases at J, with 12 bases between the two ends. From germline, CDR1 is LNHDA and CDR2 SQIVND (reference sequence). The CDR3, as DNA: TGTGCCAGTGGACAGCCTCCGGAGACCCAGTACTTC. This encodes CASGQPPETQYF.

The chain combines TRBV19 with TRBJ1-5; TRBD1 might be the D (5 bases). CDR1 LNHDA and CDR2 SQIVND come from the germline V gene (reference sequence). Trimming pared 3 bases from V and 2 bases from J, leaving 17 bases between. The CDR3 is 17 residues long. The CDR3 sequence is CASSIPGGGAGNQPQHF. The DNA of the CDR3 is TGTGCCAGTAGTATCCCCGGAGGAGGGGCGGGCAATCAGCCCCAGCATTTT.

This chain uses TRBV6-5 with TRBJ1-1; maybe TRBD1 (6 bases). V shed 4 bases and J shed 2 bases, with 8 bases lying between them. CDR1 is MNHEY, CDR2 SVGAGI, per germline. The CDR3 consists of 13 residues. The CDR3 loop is CASSWDINTEAFF. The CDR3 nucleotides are TGTGCCAGCAGTTGGGACATCAACACTGAAGCTTTCTTT.

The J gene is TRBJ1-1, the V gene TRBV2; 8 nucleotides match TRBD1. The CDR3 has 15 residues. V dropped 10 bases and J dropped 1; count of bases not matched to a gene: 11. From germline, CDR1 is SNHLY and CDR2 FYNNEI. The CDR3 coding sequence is TGTGCCATCTTCTTTCCCAGGGGGCCGAACACTGAAGCTTTCTTT. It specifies CAIFFPRGPNTEAFF.

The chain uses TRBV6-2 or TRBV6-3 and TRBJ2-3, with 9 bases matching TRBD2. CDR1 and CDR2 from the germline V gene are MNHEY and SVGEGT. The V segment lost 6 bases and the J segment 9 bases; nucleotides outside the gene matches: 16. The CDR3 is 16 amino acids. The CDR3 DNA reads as TGTGCCAGCAGCCGGACTAGCGAGGGGGGACGAGAAACGCAGTATTTT. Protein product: CASSRTSEGGRETQYF.

DNA of the CDR3: TGTGCCAGCAGCAAACTAGGGACTAGCGGGGCCAAAGAGACCCAGTACTTC. It translates to CASSKLGTSGAKETQYF. The chain recombines TRBV7-2 with TRBJ2-5; 13 nucleotides agree with TRBD2. Germline V gene sequence: CDR1 SGHTA, CDR2 FQGNSA. The CDR3 has 17 residues. The junction had 9 bases not matched to a gene; V was cut back by 5 bases and J by 3 bases.

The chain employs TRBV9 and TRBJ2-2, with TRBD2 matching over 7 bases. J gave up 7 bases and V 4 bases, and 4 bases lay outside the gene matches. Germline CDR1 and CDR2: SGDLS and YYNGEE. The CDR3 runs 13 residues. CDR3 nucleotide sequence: TGTGCCAGCAGCAGGAGCGGGGTCGGGGAGCTGTTTTTT. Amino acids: CASSRSGVGELFF.